The 6 T cell receptor beta chains listed next were all sequenced from one sample in a study of shared clonotypes between healthy human individuals. TCRdb's copy holds only in-frame clones and misses some; the assay was immunoSEQ multiplex PCR. The table lists 2 million to 2.5 million clones, about nine tenths of them singletons. The sample consisted of naive CD4+ T cells from PBMCs. Noted subset: CD45RA+ positively selected. The receptors here all came from a man aged 18 to 29 in good health. Some clones in this sample may be carry-over from other donors' samples.

V usage is TRBV5-1 and J usage is TRBJ2-2; a weak D match, TRBD2 (6 bases). V was shortened by 1 base and J by 1 base, with 11 bases between the two germline ends. Germline CDR1 SGHRS, CDR2 YFSETQ. This CDR3 region has 16 residues. CDR3 nucleotide sequence: TGCGCCAGCAGCTTGATTAGCGGATTGAACACCGGGGAGCTGTTTTTT. It yields the protein CASSLISGLNTGELFF.

V gene TRBV7-9 combines with J gene TRBJ2-1; 9 bases map to TRBD2. This CDR3 has 17 amino acids. The V segment lost 5 bases and the J segment 9 bases; nucleotides outside the gene matches: 17. The V gene's germline CDR1 is SEHNR and CDR2 FQNEAQ (reference sequence). The CDR3 DNA reads as TGTGCCAGCAGCCAACGGGGCGGGAGGGCCCGGACCAGTGAGCAGTTCTTC. Translating it yields CASSQRGGRARTSEQFF.

The rearrangement links TRBV7-8 to TRBJ2-6, with D perhaps TRBD1 or TRBD2 (5 bases each). Germline lookup yields CDR1 SGHVS and CDR2 FQNEAQ. This CDR3 has 14 amino acids. Trimming shortened V by 5 bases and J by 12 bases, and 17 bases separated the two germline ends. Here the CDR3 DNA reads TGTGCCAGCAGCCCTGGAGGTGGGGCCGGCGTCCTGACTTTC. It is translated as CASSPGGGAGVLTF. The whole variable domain, filled in from reference TRBV7-8 and TRBJ2-6, reads GAGVSQSPRYKVAKRGQDVALRCDPISGHVSLFWYQQALGQGPEFLTYFQNEAQLDKSGLPSDRFFAERPEGSVSTLKIQRTQQEDSAVYLCASSPGGGAGVLTFGAGSRLTVL.

The chain is built from TRBV7-3 and TRBJ2-2; the match to TRBD1 covers 8 bases. V gave up 2 bases and J gave up 1 base; unmatched junction bases: 3. The CDR3 loop spans 16 amino acids. Per the germline V gene, CDR1 is SGHTA and CDR2 is FQGTGA. The CDR3 DNA is TGTGCCAGCAGCTTACAGGGGGCGCTGAACACCGGGGAGCTGTTTTTT. It encodes CASSLQGALNTGELFF.

Concerning this clone itself: This sample also contains other DNA sequences that code for the same CDR3. V gene TRBV11-2 combines with J gene TRBJ2-7; no clear D gene. The CDR3 contains 12 residues. V was cut by 5 bases and J by 2 bases, with 7 bases left in between. Germline V gene sequence: CDR1 SGHAT, CDR2 FQNNGV. The CDR3 sequence: CASSPGAYEQYF. The CDR3 DNA is TGTGCCAGCAGCCCTGGGGCCTACGAGCAGTACTTC.

The chain recombines TRBV21-1 with TRBJ2-7; the D call TRBD1 from the table was never checked on the DNA. TRBV21-1 corresponds to a pseudogene. This CDR3 spans 9 amino acids. CDR3 bases: TGTACAGGGTCCTACGAGCAGTACTTC. It yields the protein CTGSYEQYF.